This T cell receptor beta chain is drawn from a study of T cells after yellow fever vaccination. Findings and caveats of the study: Contamination of FACS-sorted repertoires by abundant clonotypes from the bulk population could occur. Faster peaking, at day 5 versus 15, marked a secondary response that was weaker.

This clonotype was found a few times. Its antigen is not known. Germline V gene data show CDR1 as DFQATT and CDR2 as SNEGSKA (reference sequence). V was clipped by 3 bases and J by 5 bases; unmatched bases: 6. CDR3 length: 13 amino acids. MiXCR was run by TCRdb on the 5' RACE reads, yielding one entry per CDR3 protein. The table has 500,000 to 650,000 distinct CDR3 sequences, 12% seen once. The receptor's source is a man aged 30 to 45 who received the YFV17D yellow fever vaccine. Sequenced here: PBMCs, sampled on the day of the yellow fever booster vaccination. This rearrangement joins TRBV20-1 to TRBJ2-5; TRBD2 matches 7 bases. The DNA of the CDR3 is TGCAGTGCTAGTCGCGGGAGTCTTGAGACCCAGTACTTC. Its translation: CSASRGSLETQYF.